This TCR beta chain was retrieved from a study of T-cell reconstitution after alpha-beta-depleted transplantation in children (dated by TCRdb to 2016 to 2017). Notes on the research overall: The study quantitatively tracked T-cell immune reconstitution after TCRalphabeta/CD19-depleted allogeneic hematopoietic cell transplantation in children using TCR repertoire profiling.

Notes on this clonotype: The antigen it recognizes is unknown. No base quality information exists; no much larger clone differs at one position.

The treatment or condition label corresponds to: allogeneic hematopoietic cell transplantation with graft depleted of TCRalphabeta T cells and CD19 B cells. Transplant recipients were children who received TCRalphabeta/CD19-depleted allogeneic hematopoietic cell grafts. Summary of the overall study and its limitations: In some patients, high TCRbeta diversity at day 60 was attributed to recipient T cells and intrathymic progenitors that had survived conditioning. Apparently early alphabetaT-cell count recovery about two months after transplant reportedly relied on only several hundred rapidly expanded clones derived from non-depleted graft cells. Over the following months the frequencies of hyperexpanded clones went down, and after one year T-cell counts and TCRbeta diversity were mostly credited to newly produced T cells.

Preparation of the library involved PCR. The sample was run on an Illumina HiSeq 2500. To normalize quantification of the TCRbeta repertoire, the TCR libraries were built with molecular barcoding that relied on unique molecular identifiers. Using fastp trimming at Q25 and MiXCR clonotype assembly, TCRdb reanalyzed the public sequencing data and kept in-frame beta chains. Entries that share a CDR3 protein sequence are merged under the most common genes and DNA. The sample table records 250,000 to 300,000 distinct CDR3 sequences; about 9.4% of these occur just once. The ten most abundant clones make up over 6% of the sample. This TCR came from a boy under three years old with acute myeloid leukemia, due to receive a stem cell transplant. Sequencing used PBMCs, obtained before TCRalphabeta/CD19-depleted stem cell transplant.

The DNA sequence reads TGTGCCAGCAGCAAAGGCCCCGGACTGCTTAATCAGCCCCAGCATTTT. Its translation reads: CASSKGPGLLNQPQHF. The receptor chain draws on TRBV3-1 and TRBJ1-5; no D gene can be assigned with confidence. Deletion took 5 bases off V and 4 bases off J, with a span of 18 bases between the germline ends. From cysteine to phenylalanine, the CDR3 is 16 amino acids long. Left in the record is the CDR3 DNA by itself, 48 bases read in frame from the first base. CDR1 is given as LGHDT and CDR2 as YNNKEL, both from the germline V gene (reference sequence).